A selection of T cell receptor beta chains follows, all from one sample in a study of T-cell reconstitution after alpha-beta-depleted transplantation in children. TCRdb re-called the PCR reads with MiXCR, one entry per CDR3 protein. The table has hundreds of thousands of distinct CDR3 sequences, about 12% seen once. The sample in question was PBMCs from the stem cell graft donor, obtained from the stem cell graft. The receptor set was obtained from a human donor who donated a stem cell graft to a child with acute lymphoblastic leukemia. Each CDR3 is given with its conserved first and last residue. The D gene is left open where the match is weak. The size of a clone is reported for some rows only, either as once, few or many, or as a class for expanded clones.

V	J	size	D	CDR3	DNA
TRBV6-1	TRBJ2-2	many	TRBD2	CASSVSGSRAGELFF	TGTGCCAGCAGCGTTAGCGGGAGCAGGGCCGGGGAGCTGTTTTTT
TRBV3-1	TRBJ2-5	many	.	CASSQDEAETQYF	TGTGCCAGCAGCCAAGATGAGGCAGAGACCCAGTACTTC
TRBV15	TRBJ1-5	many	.	CATSRKDQPQHF	TGTGCCACCAGCAGGAAAGATCAGCCCCAGCATTTT
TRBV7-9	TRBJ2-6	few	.	CASSFESAGTGANVLTF	TGTGCCAGCAGCTTTGAGAGTGCAGGGACTGGGGCCAACGTCCTGACTTTC
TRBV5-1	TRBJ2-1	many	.	CASSPSEAYNEQFF	TGCGCCAGCAGCCCCTCGGAAGCCTACAATGAGCAGTTCTTC
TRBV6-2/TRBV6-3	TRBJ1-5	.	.	CASGKLESGPSSNQPQHF	TGTGCCAGCGGGAAATTGGAGTCGGGACCCTCTAGCAATCAGCCCCAGCATTTT
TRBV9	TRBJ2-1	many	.	CASSADGRKHNEQFF	TGTGCCAGCAGCGCCGATGGGCGGAAACACAATGAGCAGTTCTTC
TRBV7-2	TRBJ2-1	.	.	CASSPRVINAEQFF	TGTGCCAGCAGCCCCCGGGTCATCAATGCTGAGCAGTTCTTC
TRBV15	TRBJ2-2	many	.	CATSRDRLGKGLRNTGELFF	TGTGCCACCAGCAGAGATCGACTCGGAAAGGGACTTCGGAACACCGGGGAGCTGTTTTTT
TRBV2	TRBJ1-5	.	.	CASSETGDQPQHF	TGTGCCAGCAGTGAAACCGGGGATCAGCCCCAGCATTTT
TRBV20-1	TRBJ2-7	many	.	CSARGGIPRGYEQYF	TGCAGTGCTAGAGGCGGGATCCCTAGGGGCTACGAGCAGTACTTC
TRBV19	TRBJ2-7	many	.	CASSLRDGSYEQYF	TGTGCCAGTAGTCTCCGGGACGGATCCTACGAGCAGTACTTC
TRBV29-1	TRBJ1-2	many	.	CSVPGRDLLDGYTF	TGCAGCGTCCCCGGACGGGACCTCCTGGATGGCTACACCTTC
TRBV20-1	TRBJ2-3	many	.	CSASGVDGLGSDTQYF	TGCAGTGCTAGCGGGGTAGACGGTTTGGGTTCGGATACGCAGTATTTT
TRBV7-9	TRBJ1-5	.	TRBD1	CASSSSTGVTSNQPQHF	TGTGCCAGCAGTTCCTCGACAGGGGTGACGAGCAATCAGCCCCAGCATTTT
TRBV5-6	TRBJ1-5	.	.	CASSLGGTQTQPQHF	TGTGCCAGCAGCCTTGGTGGGACTCAGACCCAGCCCCAGCATTTT
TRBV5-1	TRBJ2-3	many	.	CASSFDTYTDTQYF	TGCGCCAGCAGCTTCGACACCTACACAGATACGCAGTATTTT
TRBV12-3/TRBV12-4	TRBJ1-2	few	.	CASSRAGDFKDGYTF	TGTGCCAGCAGCAGAGCAGGGGATTTCAAGGATGGCTACACCTTC
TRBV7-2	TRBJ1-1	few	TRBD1	CASGRVAGTANTEAFF	TGTGCCAGCGGAAGGGTTGCCGGGACAGCTAACACTGAAGCTTTCTTT
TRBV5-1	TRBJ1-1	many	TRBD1	CASSPTQGRGTEAFF	TGCGCCAGCAGCCCTACACAGGGGCGAGGTACTGAAGCTTTCTTT
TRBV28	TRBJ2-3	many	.	CASFSGGTDTQYF	TGTGCCAGTTTTAGCGGAGGCACAGATACGCAGTATTTT
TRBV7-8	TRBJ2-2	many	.	CASSPGFELNTGELFF	TGTGCCAGCAGCCCAGGTTTTGAATTGAACACCGGGGAGCTGTTTTTT
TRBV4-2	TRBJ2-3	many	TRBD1	CASSQPQGPPDTQYF	TGTGCCAGCAGCCAACCACAGGGGCCACCAGATACGCAGTATTTT
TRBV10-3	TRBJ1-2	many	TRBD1	CAISETGGSANYGYTF	TGTGCCATCAGTGAGACAGGGGGAAGCGCTAACTATGGCTACACCTTC